These T cell receptor beta chains were read from a single sample in a study of blood T cell repertoires in COVID-19. TCRdb's table, derived via immunoSEQ multiplex PCR, lists solely in-frame clones and lacks some. The table has 150,000 or so clones, more than 75% seen once. Input material: peripheral blood. These receptors originate from a human donor with acute or convalescent COVID-19. The donor label of this sample is uncertain. Both conserved end residues are part of each CDR3. D genes are given only for firm matches. Not all rows give a size; the values are once, few, many and, for expanded clones, a class.

J gene | D gene | clone size | V gene | CDR3 protein | CDR3 DNA
TRBJ2-7 | - | - | TRBV5-1 | CASSSMGGGYEQYF | TGCGCCAGCAGCTCAATGGGGGGAGGATACGAGCAGTACTTC
TRBJ2-5 | TRBD2 | - | TRBV7-9 | CASSSLWTSGQETQYF | TGTGCCAGCAGCTCCCTATGGACTAGCGGGCAAGAGACCCAGTACTTC
TRBJ1-1 | - | - | TRBV19 | CASRGQTLGTEAFF | TGTGCCAGTAGAGGACAGACCTTGGGCACTGAAGCTTTCTTT
TRBJ1-1 | TRBD1 | - | TRBV19 | CASSISAGQMGTEAFF | TGTGCCAGTAGTATTTCGGCGGGACAGATGGGCACTGAAGCTTTCTTT
TRBJ1-2 | - | few | TRBV7-2 | CASSSNLALGRQYGYTF | TGTGCCAGCAGCTCTAATCTAGCCCTCGGACGGCAATATGGCTACACCTTC
TRBJ1-5 | - | - | TRBV30 | CAWSGRQLGNQPQHF | TGTGCCTGGAGTGGGAGACAGTTAGGCAATCAGCCCCAGCATTTT
TRBJ1-3 | - | - | TRBV5-6 | CASSLDPGRADTIYF | TGTGCCAGCAGCTTGGATCCAGGGAGGGCGGACACCATATATTTT
TRBJ1-2 | - | - | TRBV11-1 | CASSPDERLSNYGYTF | TGTGCCAGCAGCCCCGACGAACGACTCAGTAACTATGGCTACACCTTC
TRBJ2-4 | - | - | TRBV19 | CASSAPGHLAKNIQYF | TGTGCCAGTAGCGCCCCAGGCCATCTAGCCAAAAACATTCAGTACTTC
TRBJ1-2 | TRBD1 | - | TRBV7-3 | CASSLTGGTGYTF | TGTGCCAGCAGTCTGACAGGGGGGACTGGCTACACCTTC
TRBJ1-5 | TRBD1 | - | TRBV28 | CASRYKADRGLLSNQPQHF | TGTGCCAGCAGGTATAAAGCAGACAGGGGGCTACTTTCGAATCAGCCCCAGCATTTT
TRBJ1-2 | TRBD1 | - | TRBV29-1 | CSVGTGNYGYTF | TGCAGCGTTGGGACAGGGAACTATGGCTACACCTTC
TRBJ1-1 | - | - | TRBV7-9 | CASSIRDKGTEAFF | TGTGCCAGCAGCATCCGGGACAAGGGCACTGAAGCTTTCTTT
TRBJ1-4 | TRBD1 | - | TRBV5-6 | CASSLIQGARGEKLFF | TGTGCCAGCAGCCTTATACAGGGGGCGCGTGGTGAAAAACTGTTTTTT
TRBJ2-1 | TRBD1 | - | TRBV11-3 | CASSPRDRAVNEQFF | TGTGCCAGCAGCCCCCGGGACAGGGCCGTCAATGAGCAGTTCTTC
TRBJ2-5 | TRBD2 | - | TRBV7-2 | CASSLGLAGGHGETQYF | TGTGCCAGCAGCTTAGGTCTAGCGGGGGGGCACGGAGAGACCCAGTACTTC
TRBJ1-2 | - | - | TRBV4-2 | CASSQERQGSYTF | TGTGCCAGCAGCCAAGAAAGGCAGGGTAGCTACACCTTC
TRBJ2-3 | TRBD2 | - | TRBV7-2 | CASSLPKRGTFSTDTQYF | TGTGCCAGCAGCCTACCAAAGCGGGGGACCTTTAGCACAGATACGCAGTATTTT
TRBJ1-1 | TRBD1 | - | TRBV3-1/TRBV3-2 | CASSAYRGGTEAFF | TGTGCCAGCAGCGCATACAGGGGCGGCACTGAAGCTTTCTTT
TRBJ2-6 | - | - | TRBV6-2/TRBV6-3 | CASSYSRGRPGGRSGANVLTF | TGTGCCAGCAGTTACTCAAGAGGTCGGCCAGGAGGGAGATCTGGGGCCAACGTCCTGACTTTC
TRBJ1-5 | TRBD1 | - | TRBV7-8 | CASSFSLGTGERSNQPQHF | TGTGCCAGCAGCTTTAGTCTTGGGACAGGCGAGCGGAGCAATCAGCCCCAGCATTTT
TRBJ1-1 | TRBD1 | once | TRBV19 | CASSISRGRGSGEAFF | TGTGCCAGTAGTATCTCCAGGGGGCGAGGGAGCGGTGAAGCTTTCTTT
TRBJ1-1 | TRBD1 | - | TRBV20-1 | CSARDDRGAFF | TGCAGTGCTAGAGACGACAGGGGAGCTTTCTTT
TRBJ1-1 | - | once | TRBV5-1 | CASSLVGQPMNTEAFF | TGCGCCAGCAGCTTGGTTGGACAGCCCATGAACACTGAAGCTTTCTTT
TRBJ2-2 | - | - | TRBV5-1 | CASSPIDSAGELFF | TGCGCCAGCAGCCCGATCGACAGTGCCGGGGAGCTGTTTTTT
TRBJ2-7 | TRBD1 | - | TRBV6-1 | CASSGTYGTGTYEQYF | TGTGCCAGCAGTGGAACTTATGGGACAGGGACCTACGAGCAGTACTTC
TRBJ1-1 | - | - | TRBV15 | CATSRGGRGYTEAFF | TGTGCCACCAGCAGAGGCGGCCGGGGATACACTGAAGCTTTCTTT
TRBJ1-5 | TRBD1 | - | TRBV5-1 | CASSRLAETGENQPQHF | TGCGCCAGCAGCCGGCTCGCGGAGACAGGGGAAAATCAGCCCCAGCATTTT
TRBJ1-5 | - | - | TRBV15 | CATSRDSGGDQPQHF | TGTGCCACCAGCAGAGATTCGGGGGGGGATCAGCCCCAGCATTTT
TRBJ2-5 | - | - | TRBV4-2 | CASSLTRGGMETQYF | TGTGCCAGCAGCCTAACCAGGGGCGGAATGGAGACCCAGTACTTC
TRBJ1-6 | TRBD1 | - | TRBV6-5 | CASHQGANNSPLHF | TGTGCCAGCCATCAGGGGGCCAATAATTCACCCCTCCACTTT
TRBJ1-1 | - | - | TRBV5-1 | CASSLAGVAEAFF | TGCGCCAGCAGCTTGGCCGGGGTGGCTGAAGCTTTCTTT
TRBJ1-1 | - | - | TRBV5-6 | CASSSVLGDLANTEAFF | TGTGCCAGCAGTTCGGTGTTAGGGGATCTTGCGAACACTGAAGCTTTCTTT
TRBJ1-5 | TRBD1 | - | TRBV28 | CASNRPQGYQPQHF | TGTGCCAGCAACCGCCCACAGGGGTATCAGCCCCAGCATTTT
TRBJ1-3 | - | - | TRBV13 | CASSSRGPSSGNTIYF | TGTGCCAGCAGCTCGCGGGGCCCTTCCTCTGGAAACACCATATATTTT
TRBJ1-3 | - | - | TRBV7-2 | CASSLARESNTIYF | TGTGCCAGCAGCTTAGCGCGGGAGTCGAACACCATATATTTT
TRBJ1-6 | - | few | TRBV30 | CACIQQGEGSPLHF | TGTGCCTGCATTCAACAGGGTGAAGGTTCACCCCTCCACTTT